This is a list of T cell receptor beta chains from one sample in a study of blood T cell repertoires in COVID-19. TCRdb keeps only in-frame clones here, not all; method: immunoSEQ multiplex PCR. The sample has around 290,000 clones, more than 75% seen once. Material: PBMCs or T cells enriched from blood (not recorded which). Source of these receptors: a woman aged 60-75 years in a cohort exposed to, infected with or recovered from COVID-19 (not recorded which). The CDR3 runs from the conserved cysteine through the conserved F or W. The order of the fields is D gene, V gene, J gene, clone size, CDR3 protein, CDR3 DNA. A D gene is named only where the DNA matches it firmly. Clone size is stated in some rows and not others, as once, few, many or a class when expanded.

>TRBD2|TRBV7-3|TRBJ2-3|NA
CATETSGTDTQYF
TGTGCCACCGAGACTAGCGGCACAGATACGCAGTATTTT
>TRBD2|TRBV5-4|TRBJ2-5|NA
CASSSGTNQETQYF
TGTGCCAGCAGCTCCGGGACTAACCAAGAGACCCAGTACTTC
>NA|TRBV2|TRBJ1-1|NA
CASSEHSVNTEAFF
TGTGCCAGCAGTGAACACAGTGTGAACACTGAAGCTTTCTTT
>NA|TRBV19|TRBJ2-1|NA
CASSSLASSSYNEQFF
TGTGCCAGTAGTTCCCTCGCCTCGAGCTCCTACAATGAGCAGTTCTTC
>TRBD1|TRBV7-2|TRBJ1-3|NA
CASSNSGTGGSGNTIYF
TGTGCCAGCAGCAATTCCGGGACAGGGGGGTCAGGAAACACCATATATTTT
>NA|TRBV5-1|TRBJ1-1|NA
CASSLEHPNTEAFF
TGCGCCAGCAGCTTGGAACATCCGAACACTGAAGCTTTCTTT
>TRBD2|TRBV7-2|TRBJ2-7|NA
CASSLAGGIAGGSSYEQYF
TGTGCCAGCAGCTTAGCGGGGGGGATAGCGGGAGGAAGCTCCTACGAGCAGTACTTC
>NA|TRBV24-1|TRBJ2-2|NA
CATSDYGANTGELFF
TGTGCCACCAGTGATTACGGGGCGAACACCGGGGAGCTGTTTTTT
>TRBD2|TRBV18|TRBJ2-7|NA
CASSPPGLADEQYF
TGTGCCAGCTCACCACCGGGACTAGCAGACGAGCAGTACTTC
>NA|TRBV6-6|TRBJ1-2|NA
CASSYSEGLNGYTF
TGTGCCAGCAGTTACTCGGAGGGGCTAAATGGCTACACCTTC
>NA|TRBV12-3/TRBV12-4|TRBJ2-7|NA
CASTQGTYEQYF
TGTGCCAGCACCCAGGGGACCTACGAGCAGTACTTC
>TRBD2|TRBV5-5|TRBJ2-1|NA
CASSGEGSYNEQFF
TGTGCCAGCAGCGGGGAGGGCTCCTACAATGAGCAGTTCTTC
>TRBD2|TRBV6-1|TRBJ2-3|few
CASSEPGRGTDTQYF
TGTGCCAGCAGTGAACCAGGGAGGGGCACAGATACGCAGTATTTT
>NA|TRBV10-3|TRBJ2-7|NA
CAISEDRYYEQYF
TGTGCCATCAGTGAGGACAGATACTACGAGCAGTACTTC
>NA|TRBV27|TRBJ2-7|NA
CASSLVASSYEQYF
TGTGCCAGCAGTTTGGTCGCTAGCTCCTACGAGCAGTACTTC
>NA|TRBV4-2|TRBJ2-7|NA
CASSQEWGGGSYEQYF
TGTGCCAGCAGCCAAGAGTGGGGAGGGGGTTCCTACGAGCAGTACTTC
>NA|TRBV14|TRBJ2-2|NA
CASSQGILAGTGELFF
TGTGCCAGCAGCCAAGGTATCTTGGCGGGGACCGGGGAGCTGTTTTTT